The next 25 T cell receptor beta chains were all read from a single sample in a study of cytomegalovirus exposure and HLA in healthy donors. Amplification used 60 Vbeta primers and 13 Jbeta primers. Generated by immunoSEQ multiplex PCR, the TCRdb table keeps only in-frame clones and is missing some. Of under 200,000 clones in the sample, approximately 81% are singletons; the top ten hold 0.25% to 0.3%. The material sequenced was PBMCs. Receptors were obtained from a boy aged 10-17 years in good health and CMV-seronegative.

The gene calls are TRBV9 and TRBJ2-5; TRBD2 matches at 8 bases. Trimming removed 0 bases from V and 3 bases from J; junction bases left unmatched: 1. Germline CDR1 is SGDLS and CDR2 is YYNGEE. The CDR3 runs to 14 residues. CDR3 residues: CASSVAGGKETQYF. In DNA, the CDR3 is TGTGCCAGCAGCGTAGCGGGGGGGAAAGAGACCCAGTACTTC.

V is TRBV10-1 and J is TRBJ2-3; tentatively, D is TRBD2 (6 bases). The CDR3 spans 14 residues. Trimming cost V 4 bases and J 6 bases, with 14 bases left between them. CDR1 is WNHNN, CDR2 SYGVQD, per germline (reference sequence). CDR3 region: CASSGAGGWDTQYF. DNA for the CDR3: TGCGCCAGCAGTGGTGCAGGAGGGTGGGATACGCAGTATTTT.

The chain employs TRBV2 and TRBJ2-2, with TRBD1 matching over 10 bases. The CDR3 is 18 amino acids. The ends lost 0 bases at V and 3 bases at J; junction bases unmatched: 7. Germline V gene lookup returns CDR1 SNHLY and CDR2 FYNNEI. CDR3 sequence reads: CASSEATGGLEYTGELFF. DNA for the CDR3: TGTGCCAGCAGTGAAGCGACAGGGGGCCTTGAGTACACCGGGGAGCTGTTTTTT.

The V and J genes are TRBV7-8 and TRBJ1-4; 8 bases agree with TRBD1. This CDR3 comprises 17 residues. J was trimmed by 1 base and V by 5 bases; bases with no gene match: 9. Per the germline V gene, CDR1 is SGHVS and CDR2 is FQNEAQ. Written as DNA, the CDR3 is TGTGCCAGCAGCACCCATGGACAGGGACAAACTAATGAAAAACTGTTTTTT. It specifies CASSTHGQGQTNEKLFF.

The chain links TRBV10-3 to TRBJ2-3; TRBD2 might be the D (5 bases). V was clipped by 7 bases and J by 3 bases, with 11 bases between them. The CDR3 runs 13 residues. CDR1 is ENHRY, CDR2 SYGVKD, per germline. CDR3 amino acids: CAIKAERTDTQYF. CDR3 bases: TGTGCCATCAAAGCGGAACGAACAGATACGCAGTATTTT.

J is TRBJ2-3 and V is TRBV5-1; 8 positions match TRBD2. CDR3 length: 15 residues. Per germline, CDR1 SGHRS and CDR2 YFSETQ. V was clipped by 9 bases and J by 3 bases; unmatched bases: 12. The DNA for the CDR3 is TGCGCCACCCAGCCAATAGCGGGAATAACAGATACGCAGTATTTT. It encodes CATQPIAGITDTQYF. Variable domain in full (rest from reference TRBV5-1 and TRBJ2-3): KAGVTQTPRYLIKTRGQQVTLSCSPISGHRSVSWYQQTPGQGLQFLFEYFSETQRNKGNFPGRFSGRQFSNSRSEMNVSTLELGDSALYLCATQPIAGITDTQYFGPGTRLTVL.

This chain joins TRBV19 and TRBJ2-7; D perhaps matches TRBD1 (5 bases). Germline values: CDR1 LNHDA, CDR2 SQIVND (reference sequence). The CDR3 runs 16 residues. V lost 0 bases and J lost 2, with 14 bases in between. CDR3 sequence reads: CASSIDAQGGPYEQYF. The CDR3 bases are TGTGCCAGTAGTATAGACGCCCAGGGCGGACCCTACGAGCAGTACTTC. Full variable domain (outside the CDR3, taken from reference TRBV19 and TRBJ2-7): DGGITQSPKYLFRKEGQNVTLSCEQNLNHDAMYWYRQDPGQGLRLIYYSQIVNDFQKGDIAEGYSVSREKKESFPLTVTSAQKNPTAFYLCASSIDAQGGPYEQYFGPGTRLTVT.

V and J are TRBV7-3 and TRBJ2-1; TRBD2 aligns across 11 bases. Per germline, CDR1 SGHTA and CDR2 FQGTGA. The CDR3 is made up of 15 amino acids. V gave up 8 bases and J gave up 3 bases; unmatched junction bases: 6. CDR3 nucleotides: TGTGCCAGCTCAATAGCGGGGGGGCTCTACAATGAGCAGTTCTTC. This sequence encodes CASSIAGGLYNEQFF.

The chain has TRBV7-9 and TRBJ1-2; D unclear. V was shortened by 6 bases and J by 1 base, with 6 bases between the two germline ends. Per germline, CDR1 SEHNR and CDR2 FQNEAQ (reference sequence). The CDR3 consists of 12 residues. CDR3 DNA: TGTGCCAGCAGGCAGAATAACTATGGCTACACCTTC. Protein: CASRQNNYGYTF.

The genes are TRBV7-9 and TRBJ1-2; possible D gene TRBD1, 6 bases. Trimming removed 2 bases from V and 6 bases from J, with 16 bases in between. The germline V gene has CDR1 SEHNR and CDR2 FQNEAQ (reference sequence). This CDR3 is 15 amino acids long. The CDR3 loop is CASSLNPQGTHGYTF. The CDR3 DNA follows: TGTGCCAGCAGCTTAAACCCGCAGGGGACCCATGGCTACACCTTC.

This chain links TRBV10-3 with TRBJ2-7, with D tentatively TRBD1 (6 bases). CDR1 ENHRY and CDR2 SYGVKD come from the germline V gene. With 5 bases removed from V and 6 bases from J, the gap between germline ends came to 8 bases. CDR3 length: 11 residues. The CDR3 loop reads CAISQGREQYF. DNA of the CDR3: TGTGCCATCAGTCAGGGGCGCGAGCAGTACTTC.

The rearrangement links TRBV7-6 to TRBJ2-2, with a tentative D call TRBD1 (6 bases). The germline V gene has CDR1 SGHVS and CDR2 FNYEAQ. The V gene lost 6 bases and the J gene lost 1 base, with 21 bases spanning the gap. This CDR3 is 18 amino acids long. CDR3 loop: CASSRFQGLGQNTGELFF. The CDR3 coding sequence is TGTGCCAGCAGTCGCTTCCAGGGGCTAGGACAGAACACCGGGGAGCTGTTTTTT.

In regard to this clone: The junction does not match germline at one end; this may be a read error. The chain links TRBV2 to TRBJ1-3; TRBD1 is a possible D gene (5 bases). Germline V gene lookup returns CDR1 SNHLY and CDR2 FYNNEI. The CDR3 length is 14 residues. CDR3 region: CETSGDLSGNTIYF. The CDR3 bases are TGCGAGACGAGCGGGGACCTCTCTGGAAACACCATATATTTT.

This clone was detected only a few times. The V gene is TRBV6-1, the J gene TRBJ2-7, with D perhaps matching TRBD2 (6 bases). V was cut by 3 bases and J by 3 bases, with 12 bases left in between. Germline CDR1 and CDR2: MNHNS and SASEGT. This CDR3 comprises 14 residues. DNA of the CDR3: TGTGCCAGCAGTGACCGGGGACTCCACTACGAGCAGTACTTC. It specifies CASSDRGLHYEQYF.

The table lists this clone with a few counts. The chain carries TRBV5-6 and TRBJ1-1; perhaps TRBD1 as D (6 bases). The CDR3 runs to 14 residues. Trimming left V 2 bases short and J 7 bases short, with 15 bases between. Germline CDR1 SGHDT, CDR2 YYEEEE. The CDR3 protein is CASSLSGHLIEAFF. The CDR3 region has the DNA TGTGCCAGCAGCTTATCGGGACACCTCATTGAAGCTTTCTTT.

The chain joins TRBV7-9 to TRBJ1-5; 7 bases are a match to TRBD1. CDR3 length: 17 amino acids. Germline CDR1 SEHNR, CDR2 FQNEAQ (reference sequence). With 4 bases clipped from V and 1 base from J, the junction kept 10 bases outside the gene matches. CDR3 residues: CASSSITGEESNQPQHF. DNA of the CDR3: TGTGCCAGCAGCTCGATTACAGGGGAGGAAAGCAATCAGCCCCAGCATTTT.

This chain uses TRBV19 with TRBJ1-5; 9 bases line up with TRBD1. The V and J ends lost 4 bases and 4 bases, in that order; junction bases with no gene match: 5. CDR3 length: 15 amino acids. The germline gives CDR1 LNHDA, CDR2 SQIVND (reference sequence). CDR3 DNA: TGTGCCAGTAGTACCGAGGGACAGGGAAATCAGCCCCAGCATTTT. Its translation is CASSTEGQGNQPQHF.

The V gene is TRBV7-9, the J gene TRBJ2-2, with D possibly being TRBD2 (5 bases). In germline, CDR1 is SEHNR, CDR2 FQNEAQ (reference sequence). Trimming took 7 bases from V and 1 from J, leaving 19 bases between them. This CDR3 spans 17 amino acids. For the CDR3, the DNA is TGTGCCAGCATCCCAGTCGTCGGGGTGAGGAACACCGGGGAGCTGTTTTTT. Its translation is CASIPVVGVRNTGELFF.

This clone was seen only a few times. The chain employs TRBV4-2 and TRBJ2-7; TRBD2 agrees at 8 bases. Looked up from germline, CDR1 is LGHNA and CDR2 is YNFKEQ. The CDR3 sequence is 15 residues long. V trimming: 1 base; J trimming: 3 bases; junction bases outside the gene matches: 5. CDR3 in amino acids: CASSQVRTSGYEQYF. The CDR3, as DNA: TGTGCCAGCAGCCAAGTCCGTACTAGCGGCTACGAGCAGTACTTC.

V and J are TRBV13 and TRBJ2-3; 7 nucleotides agree with TRBD1. The CDR3 sequence is 14 residues long. Germline V gene lookup returns CDR1 PRHDT and CDR2 FYEKMQ (reference sequence). Trimming took 10 bases from V and 3 from J; bases not matched to a gene: 10. Here the CDR3 reads CATTTGRRTDTQYF. The CDR3 nucleotides read TGTGCCACCACGACAGGGCGGCGAACAGATACGCAGTATTTT.

V is TRBV28 and J is TRBJ1-2; the D gene is possibly TRBD1 (6 bases). Germline V gene sequence: CDR1 MDHEN, CDR2 SYDVKM. This CDR3 has 16 residues. V dropped 5 bases and J dropped 5 bases, with 21 bases sitting between them. CDR3 nucleotide sequence: TGTGCCAGCAGTCCAGGTGGACTCGGGACAAGATATGGCTACACCTTC. Amino acid sequence: CASSPGGLGTRYGYTF.

The genes are TRBV29-1 and TRBJ2-7, with TRBD1 matching 11 bases. Looked up from germline, CDR1 is SQVTM and CDR2 is ANQGSEA. V was pared by 0 bases and J by 6 bases, with 4 bases of the junction left unmatched. The CDR3 runs to 14 residues. DNA for the CDR3: TGCAGCGTTGAAGATAAGGACAGGGGGCTCGAGCAGTACTTC. Residues: CSVEDKDRGLEQYF.

The genes are TRBV28 and TRBJ2-2; D remains ambiguous. CDR1 is MDHEN, CDR2 SYDVKM, per germline. Trimming left V 5 bases short and J 4 bases short, with 14 bases between. The CDR3 is made up of 15 amino acids. The CDR3 spells CASSPPRLATGELFF. The CDR3 nucleotides are TGTGCCAGCAGTCCCCCTCGACTGGCCACCGGGGAGCTGTTTTTT.

V is TRBV5-6 and J is TRBJ1-4; TRBD1 aligns across 7 bases. This CDR3 comprises 17 residues. CDR1 is SGHDT, CDR2 YYEEEE, per germline. Unmatched junction bases numbered 7, after V lost 2 bases and J lost 0 bases. CDR3 amino acids: CASSLYRDSATNEKLFF. As DNA, the CDR3 is TGTGCCAGCAGCTTATACCGGGACAGCGCAACTAATGAAAAACTGTTTTTT.

This clone came up a few times. The J gene is TRBJ1-1, the V gene TRBV4-3; unclear D gene. Between the trimmed V and J ends, which lost 5 bases and 4 bases, there was a span of 11 bases. Germline CDR1 and CDR2: LGHNA and YSLEER. This CDR3 spans 13 amino acids. CDR3: CASSLGAATEAFF. In DNA, the CDR3 is TGCGCCAGCAGCTTGGGAGCCGCCACTGAAGCTTTCTTT.